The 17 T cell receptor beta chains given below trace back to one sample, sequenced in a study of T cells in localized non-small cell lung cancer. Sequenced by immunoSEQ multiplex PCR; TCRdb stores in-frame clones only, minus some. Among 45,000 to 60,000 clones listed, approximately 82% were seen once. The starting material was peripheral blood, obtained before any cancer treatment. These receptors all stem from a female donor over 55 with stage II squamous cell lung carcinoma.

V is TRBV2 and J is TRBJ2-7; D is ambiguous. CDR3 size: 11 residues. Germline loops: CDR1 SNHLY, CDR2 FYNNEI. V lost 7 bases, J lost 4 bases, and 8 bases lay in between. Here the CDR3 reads CASKPKYEQYF. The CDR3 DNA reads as TGTGCCAGCAAGCCTAAGTACGAGCAGTACTTC.

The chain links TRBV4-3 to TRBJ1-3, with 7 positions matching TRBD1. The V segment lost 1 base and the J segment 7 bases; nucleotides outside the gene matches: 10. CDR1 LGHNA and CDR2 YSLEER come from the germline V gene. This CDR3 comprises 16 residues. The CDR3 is CASSQGDSGGLNTIYF. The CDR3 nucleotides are TGCGCCAGCAGCCAAGGGGACAGTGGCGGGTTGAACACCATATATTTT.

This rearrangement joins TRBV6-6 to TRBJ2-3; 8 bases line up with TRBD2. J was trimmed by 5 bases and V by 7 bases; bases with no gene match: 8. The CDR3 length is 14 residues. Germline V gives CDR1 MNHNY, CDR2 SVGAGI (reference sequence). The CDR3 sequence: CASTKSAGGDTQYF. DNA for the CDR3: TGTGCCAGCACCAAGTCGGCGGGGGGAGATACGCAGTATTTT.

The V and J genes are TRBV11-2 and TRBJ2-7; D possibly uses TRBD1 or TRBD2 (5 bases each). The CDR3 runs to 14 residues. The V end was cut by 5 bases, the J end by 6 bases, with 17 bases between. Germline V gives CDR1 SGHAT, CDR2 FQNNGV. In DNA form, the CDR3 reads TGTGCCAGCAGCCCCCGGGACCCGCGTTTCGAGCAGTACTTC. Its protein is CASSPRDPRFEQYF. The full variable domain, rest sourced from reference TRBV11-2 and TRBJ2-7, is EAGVAQSPRYKIIEKRQSVAFWCNPISGHATLYWYQQILGQGPKLLIQFQNNGVVDDSQLPKDRFSAERLKGVDSTLKIQPAKLEDSAVYLCASSPRDPRFEQYFGPGTRLTVT.

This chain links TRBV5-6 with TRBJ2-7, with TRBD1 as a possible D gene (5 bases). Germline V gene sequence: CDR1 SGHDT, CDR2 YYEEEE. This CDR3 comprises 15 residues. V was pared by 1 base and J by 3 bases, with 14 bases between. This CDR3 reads CASSLTTAGHYEQYF. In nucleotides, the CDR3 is TGTGCCAGCAGCTTGACTACGGCAGGGCACTACGAGCAGTACTTC.

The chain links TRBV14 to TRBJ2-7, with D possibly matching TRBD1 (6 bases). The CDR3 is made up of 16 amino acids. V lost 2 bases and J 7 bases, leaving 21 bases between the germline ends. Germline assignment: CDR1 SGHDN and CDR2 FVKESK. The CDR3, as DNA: TGTGCCAGCAGCCAAACCCTCACAGGGAACGGATGGGAGCAGTACTTC. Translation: CASSQTLTGNGWEQYF.

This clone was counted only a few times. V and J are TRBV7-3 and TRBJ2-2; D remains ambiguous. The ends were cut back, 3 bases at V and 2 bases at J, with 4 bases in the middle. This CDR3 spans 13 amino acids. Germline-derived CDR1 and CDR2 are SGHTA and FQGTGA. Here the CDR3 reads CASSFDNTGELFF. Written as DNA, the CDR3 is TGTGCCAGCAGCTTCGATAACACCGGGGAGCTGTTTTTT. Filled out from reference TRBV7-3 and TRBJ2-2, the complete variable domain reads GAGVSQTPSNKVTEKGKYVELRCDPISGHTALYWYRQSLGQGPEFLIYFQGTGAADDSGLPNDRFFAVRPEGSVSTLKIQRTERGDSAVYLCASSFDNTGELFFGEGSRLTVL.

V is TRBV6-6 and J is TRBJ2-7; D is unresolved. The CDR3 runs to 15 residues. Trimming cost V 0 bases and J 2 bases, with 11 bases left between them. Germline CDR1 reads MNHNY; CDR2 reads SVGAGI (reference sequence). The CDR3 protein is CASSYSLGLTYEQYF. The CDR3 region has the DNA TGTGCCAGCAGTTACTCGCTCGGGTTGACCTACGAGCAGTACTTC.

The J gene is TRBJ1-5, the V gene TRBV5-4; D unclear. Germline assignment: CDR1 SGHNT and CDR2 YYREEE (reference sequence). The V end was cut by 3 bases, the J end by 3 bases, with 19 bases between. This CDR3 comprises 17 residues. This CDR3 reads CASSSYARRDPNQPQHF. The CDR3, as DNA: TGTGCCAGCAGCTCATACGCCAGACGGGATCCCAATCAGCCCCAGCATTTT.

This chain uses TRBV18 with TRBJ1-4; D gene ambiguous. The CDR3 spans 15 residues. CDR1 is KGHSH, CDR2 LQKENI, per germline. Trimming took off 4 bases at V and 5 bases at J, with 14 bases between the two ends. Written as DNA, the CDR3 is TGTGCCAGCTCACTAGAGCCGGCACGGAATGAAAAACTGTTTTTT. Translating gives CASSLEPARNEKLFF.

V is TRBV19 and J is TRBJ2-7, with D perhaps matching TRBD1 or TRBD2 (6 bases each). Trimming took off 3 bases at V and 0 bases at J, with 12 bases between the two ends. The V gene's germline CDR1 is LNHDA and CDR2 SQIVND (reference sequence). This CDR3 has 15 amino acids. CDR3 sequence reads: CASSIDRRGSYEQYF. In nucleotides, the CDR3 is TGTGCCAGTAGTATCGACAGGAGGGGCTCCTACGAGCAGTACTTC. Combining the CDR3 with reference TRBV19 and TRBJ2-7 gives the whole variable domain DGGITQSPKYLFRKEGQNVTLSCEQNLNHDAMYWYRQDPGQGLRLIYYSQIVNDFQKGDIAEGYSVSREKKESFPLTVTSAQKNPTAFYLCASSIDRRGSYEQYFGPGTRLTVT.

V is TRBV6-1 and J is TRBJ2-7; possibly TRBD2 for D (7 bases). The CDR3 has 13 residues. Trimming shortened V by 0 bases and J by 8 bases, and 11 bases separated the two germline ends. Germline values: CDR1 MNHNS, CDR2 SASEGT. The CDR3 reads CASSEAGGGKQYF. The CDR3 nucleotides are TGTGCCAGCAGTGAAGCGGGCGGGGGCAAGCAGTACTTC.

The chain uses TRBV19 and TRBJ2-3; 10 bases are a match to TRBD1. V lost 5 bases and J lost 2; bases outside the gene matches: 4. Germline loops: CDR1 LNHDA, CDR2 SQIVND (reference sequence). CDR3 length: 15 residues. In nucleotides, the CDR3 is TGTGCCAGTAGTGGTGGACAGGGGGACACAGATACGCAGTATTTT. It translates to CASSGGQGDTDTQYF.

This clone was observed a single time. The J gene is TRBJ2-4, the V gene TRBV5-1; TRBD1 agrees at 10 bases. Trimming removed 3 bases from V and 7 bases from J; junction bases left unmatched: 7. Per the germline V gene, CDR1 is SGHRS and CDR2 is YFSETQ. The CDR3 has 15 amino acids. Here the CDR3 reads CASSYDPGQGNIQYF. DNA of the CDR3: TGCGCCAGCAGCTATGATCCGGGACAGGGGAACATTCAGTACTTC. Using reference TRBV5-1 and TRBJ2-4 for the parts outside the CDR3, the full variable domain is KAGVTQTPRYLIKTRGQQVTLSCSPISGHRSVSWYQQTPGQGLQFLFEYFSETQRNKGNFPGRFSGRQFSNSRSEMNVSTLELGDSALYLCASSYDPGQGNIQYFGAGTRLSVL.

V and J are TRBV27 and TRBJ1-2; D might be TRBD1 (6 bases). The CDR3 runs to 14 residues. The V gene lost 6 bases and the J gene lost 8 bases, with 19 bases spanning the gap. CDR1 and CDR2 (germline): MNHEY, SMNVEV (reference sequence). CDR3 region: CASSQLGGAGGYTF. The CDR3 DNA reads TGTGCCAGCAGCCAACTGGGGGGCGCGGGGGGCTACACCTTC.

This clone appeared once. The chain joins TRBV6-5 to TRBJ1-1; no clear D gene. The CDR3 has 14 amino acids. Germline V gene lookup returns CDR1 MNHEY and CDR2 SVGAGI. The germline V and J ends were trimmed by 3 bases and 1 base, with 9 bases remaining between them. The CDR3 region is CASSYGWRNTEAFF. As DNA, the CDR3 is TGTGCCAGCAGTTATGGGTGGCGGAACACTGAAGCTTTCTTT.

The CDR3 nucleotides are TGTGCCAGCAGCTTAGAAGGGACAGGGGCCTACGAGCAGTACTTC. Protein product: CASSLEGTGAYEQYF. The chain links TRBV7-9 to TRBJ2-7; 10 positions agree with TRBD1. The CDR3 extends over 15 amino acids. The J segment lost 2 bases and the V segment lost 1 base, leaving 2 bases of the junction unmatched. Germline V lookup: CDR1 SEHNR, CDR2 FQNEAQ (reference sequence).